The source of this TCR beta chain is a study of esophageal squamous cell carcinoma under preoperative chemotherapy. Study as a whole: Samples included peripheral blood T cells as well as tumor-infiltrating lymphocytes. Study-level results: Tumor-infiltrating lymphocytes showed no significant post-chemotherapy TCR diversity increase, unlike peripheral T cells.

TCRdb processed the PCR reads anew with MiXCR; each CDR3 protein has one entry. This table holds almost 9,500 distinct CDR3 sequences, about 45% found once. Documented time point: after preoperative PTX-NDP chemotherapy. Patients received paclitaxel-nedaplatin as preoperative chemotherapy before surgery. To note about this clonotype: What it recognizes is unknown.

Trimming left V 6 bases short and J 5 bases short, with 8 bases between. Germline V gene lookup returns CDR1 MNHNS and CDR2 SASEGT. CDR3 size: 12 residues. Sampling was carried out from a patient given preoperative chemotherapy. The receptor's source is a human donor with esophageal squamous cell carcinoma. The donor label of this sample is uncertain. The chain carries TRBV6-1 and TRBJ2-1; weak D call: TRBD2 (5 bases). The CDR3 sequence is CASRADHNEQFF. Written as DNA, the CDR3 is TGTGCCAGCAGAGCGGACCACAATGAGCAGTTCTTC.